These 7 T cell receptor beta chains were sequenced from one sample in a study of cytomegalovirus exposure and HLA in healthy donors. This PCR relied on a set of 60 Vbeta primers and 13 Jbeta primers. Generated by immunoSEQ multiplex PCR, the TCRdb table keeps only in-frame clones and is missing some. Of 200,000 or so clones listed, approximately 84% were seen once; the top ten hold approximately 6%. The sequencing sample was made of PBMCs. The receptor set was obtained from a woman in her 30s in good health and CMV-seropositive.

V gene TRBV6-6 combines with J gene TRBJ2-1; tentatively, D is TRBD2 (6 bases). CDR3 size: 13 residues. The V end lost 6 bases, the J end lost 5 bases, and 11 bases lay between the germline ends. Germline CDR1 reads MNHNY; CDR2 reads SVGAGI (reference sequence). CDR3 residues: CASRPGTDNEQFF. The CDR3 nucleotides are TGTGCCAGCAGACCCGGGACTGACAATGAGCAGTTCTTC.

The chain is built from TRBV7-2 and TRBJ2-5, with unresolved D. The CDR3 sequence is 12 residues long. The V and J ends lost 3 bases and 11 bases respectively, with 13 bases between them. Germline V lookup: CDR1 SGHTA, CDR2 FQGNSA. The CDR3 bases are TGTGCCAGCAGCTTTGCCTCTCGTGAGCAGTACTTC. Its protein product is CASSFASREQYF.

The chain is built from TRBV7-2 and TRBJ1-6; D is possibly TRBD1 (6 bases). V was clipped by 0 bases and J by 9 bases, with 12 bases between them. Per germline, CDR1 SGHTA and CDR2 FQGNSA. The CDR3 spans 15 residues. The CDR3 sequence: CASSLADDRISPLHF. The CDR3 coding sequence is TGTGCCAGCAGCTTAGCCGATGACAGGATTTCACCCCTCCACTTT.

This clone was seen a single time. V is TRBV11-2 and J is TRBJ1-4; 7 bases align to TRBD1. Looked up from germline, CDR1 is SGHAT and CDR2 is FQNNGV. Trimming took 2 bases from V and 6 from J; bases not matched to a gene: 9. The CDR3 covers 16 residues. The CDR3 loop reads CASSLIPGQKDEKLFF. As DNA, the CDR3 is TGTGCCAGCAGCTTAATCCCGGGACAGAAAGATGAAAAACTGTTTTTT. Drawing the rest from reference TRBV11-2 and TRBJ1-4, the complete variable domain is EAGVAQSPRYKIIEKRQSVAFWCNPISGHATLYWYQQILGQGPKLLIQFQNNGVVDDSQLPKDRFSAERLKGVDSTLKIQPAKLEDSAVYLCASSLIPGQKDEKLFFGSGTQLSVL.

V gene TRBV5-6 combines with J gene TRBJ1-2; D is undetermined. There are 15 residues in the CDR3. Germline values: CDR1 SGHDT, CDR2 YYEEEE. V lost 0 bases and J 7 bases, leaving 16 bases between the germline ends. In DNA, the CDR3 is TGTGCCAGCAGCTTGGCCTGGCCGGGGATAGGTGGCTACACCTTC. Translating it yields CASSLAWPGIGGYTF.

V usage is TRBV14 and J usage is TRBJ1-6; 8 bases agree with TRBD1. Germline CDR1 is SGHDN and CDR2 is FVKESK. CDR3 length equals 17 residues. Trimming cost V 3 bases and J 7 bases; bases outside gene matches: 11. CDR3 region: CASSQVQGEVYNSPLHF. The CDR3 DNA follows: TGTGCCAGCAGCCAGGTACAGGGGGAGGTTTACAATTCACCCCTCCACTTT.

The J gene is TRBJ2-3, the V gene TRBV9; 7 positions match TRBD2. The V and J ends lost 3 bases and 3 bases, in that order; junction bases with no gene match: 10. In germline, CDR1 is SGDLS, CDR2 YYNGEE. The CDR3 length is 16 residues. The CDR3 spells CASSAAGSGETDTQYF. In DNA, the CDR3 is TGTGCCAGCAGCGCTGCCGGGAGCGGGGAAACAGATACGCAGTATTTT.